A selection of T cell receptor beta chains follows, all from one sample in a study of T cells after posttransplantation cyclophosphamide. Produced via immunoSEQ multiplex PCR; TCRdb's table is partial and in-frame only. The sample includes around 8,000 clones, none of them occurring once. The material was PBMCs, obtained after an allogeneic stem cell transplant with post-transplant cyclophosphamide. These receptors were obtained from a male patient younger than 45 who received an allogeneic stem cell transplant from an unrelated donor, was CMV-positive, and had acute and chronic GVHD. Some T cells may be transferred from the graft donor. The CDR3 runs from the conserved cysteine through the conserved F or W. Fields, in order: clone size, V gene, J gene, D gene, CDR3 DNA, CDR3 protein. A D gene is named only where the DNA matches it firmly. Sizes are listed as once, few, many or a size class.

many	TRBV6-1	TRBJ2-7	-	TGTGCCAGCAGTGAATGGGGGGTTTCCTACGAGCAGTACTTC	CASSEWGVSYEQYF
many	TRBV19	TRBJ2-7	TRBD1	TGTGCCAGTAGTCCCCGGGGACAGGGGTCCTCCTACGAGCAGTACTTC	CASSPRGQGSSYEQYF
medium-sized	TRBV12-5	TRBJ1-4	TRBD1	TGTGCTAGTGGTTTCGTCGGGACAGGGGGAAAACTGTTTTTT	CASGFVGTGGKLFF
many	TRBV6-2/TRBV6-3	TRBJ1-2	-	TGTGCCAGCAGTTATACAGGGAACTCTGGCTACACCTTC	CASSYTGNSGYTF
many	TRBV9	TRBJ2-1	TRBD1	TGTGCCAGCAGCAACCGGGACAGGGGGGACAATGAGCAGTTCTTC	CASSNRDRGDNEQFF
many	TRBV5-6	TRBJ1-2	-	TGTGCCAGCAGCTTACAGGAGATACCTAACTATGGCTACACCTTC	CASSLQEIPNYGYTF
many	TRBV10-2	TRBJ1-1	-	TGCGCCAGCAGGGTACTTAACACTGAAGCTTTCTTT	CASRVLNTEAFF
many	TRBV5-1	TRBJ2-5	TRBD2	TGCGCCAGCCAGGTCCGGGGGGGGCGAGAGACCCAGTACTTC	CASQVRGGRETQYF
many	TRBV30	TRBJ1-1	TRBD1	TGTGCCCGAGAGACAGGGATGGCTGAAGCTTTCTTT	CARETGMAEAFF
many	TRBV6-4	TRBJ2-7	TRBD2	TGTGCCAGCCCCCGGACTAGCGGGACCCGGATGGAAGGTGAGCAGTACTTC	CASPRTSGTRMEGEQYF
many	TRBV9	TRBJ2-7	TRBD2	TGTGCCAGCAGCGTAGAGGGGAGGGGCGAGCAGTACTTC	CASSVEGRGEQYF
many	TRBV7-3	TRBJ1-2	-	TGTGCCAGCAGCATGGACAGCCGCTATGGCTACACCTTC	CASSMDSRYGYTF
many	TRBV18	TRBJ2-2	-	TGTGCCAGCTCCCAACAGGAGGATAGGGACACCGGGGAGCTGTTTTTT	CASSQQEDRDTGELFF
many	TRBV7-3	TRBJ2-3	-	TGTGCCAGCAGCCTGTACGGAAGACAGGGCACAGATACGCAGTATTTT	CASSLYGRQGTDTQYF
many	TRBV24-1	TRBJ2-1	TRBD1	TGTGCCACCAGTGATCGTTCGTCGGGACAGGGAAGAAATGAGCAGTTCTTC	CATSDRSSGQGRNEQFF
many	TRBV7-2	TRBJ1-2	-	TGTGCCAGCAGCCCGAGGGGGAGACTCCTAAACTATGGCTACACCTTC	CASSPRGRLLNYGYTF
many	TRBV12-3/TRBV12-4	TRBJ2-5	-	TGTGCCAGCAGGGCAGGGAGGGAGACCCAGTACTTC	CASRAGRETQYF
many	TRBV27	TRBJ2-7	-	TGTGCCAGCAGTTTAACCTTCAGGGACGAGCAGTACTTC	CASSLTFRDEQYF
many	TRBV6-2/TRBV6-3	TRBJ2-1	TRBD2	TGTGCCAGCAGTGACGAGGGGACTAGCGGGGAAAATGAGCAGTTCTTC	CASSDEGTSGENEQFF
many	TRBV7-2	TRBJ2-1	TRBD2	TGTGCCAGCAGCCCTATTTCTGGGACTAGCGGTTACAATGAGCAGTTCTTC	CASSPISGTSGYNEQFF
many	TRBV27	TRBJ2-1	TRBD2	TGTGCCAGCAGTCCAACTAGCGGGGCCTACAATGAGCAGTTCTTC	CASSPTSGAYNEQFF
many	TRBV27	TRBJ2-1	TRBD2	TGTGCCAGCAGTCCCGGGACTAGCGGGGGAAGAGAGCAGTTCTTC	CASSPGTSGGREQFF
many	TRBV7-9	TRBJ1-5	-	TGTGCCAGCAGCTTAGAGGGCCGGCCCCAGCATTTT	CASSLEGRPQHF
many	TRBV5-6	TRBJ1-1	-	TGTGCCAGCAGCTTGTTAGGGGGCACTGAAGCTTTCTTT	CASSLLGGTEAFF
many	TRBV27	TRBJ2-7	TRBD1	TGTGCCAGCAGTATTGGACAGGGCCTCTCCTACGAGCAGTACTTC	CASSIGQGLSYEQYF
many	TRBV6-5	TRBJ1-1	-	TGTGCCAGCAGTTCCGGCGGGGGCGGGGAGACTGAAGCTTTCTTT	CASSSGGGGETEAFF